The 32 T cell receptor beta chains below were found in one sample sequenced in a study of CD8+CD57+ T cells in acquired aplastic anemia. The authors sequenced patients whose flow cytometry had shown CD8+CD57+ cell expansion. Using genomic DNA as the template, TCR beta VDJ and CDR3 profiling was carried out. TCRdb reprocessed the reads via MiXCR and lists one record per CDR3 protein. This table holds some 200,000 distinct CDR3 sequences, 40% to 55% found once. Sequencing used sorted CD4+, CD8+, or CD8+CD57+ T cells (not recorded which) from PBMCs. The origin of the receptors is a human donor with aplastic anemia.

The rearrangement joins TRBV7-9 to TRBJ1-4, with 7 bases aligning to TRBD1. Germline lookup yields CDR1 SEHNR and CDR2 FQNEAQ (reference sequence). Trimming took 2 bases from V and 6 from J; bases not matched to a gene: 0. The CDR3 totals 13 residues. CDR3 in DNA: TGTGCCAGCAGCTTAACAGGGGATGAAAAACTGTTTTTT. This translates into CASSLTGDEKLFF.

V gene TRBV2 combines with J gene TRBJ2-2; 12 positions agree with TRBD2. The CDR3 covers 16 residues. V lost 3 bases to trimming and J lost 8 bases; unmatched junction nucleotides: 7. CDR1 is SNHLY and CDR2 is FYNNEI in the germline V gene. This CDR3 is CASSDLAGGQGGELFF. The CDR3 nucleotides read TGTGCCAGCAGTGATCTAGCGGGAGGGCAAGGAGGGGAGCTGTTTTTT.

The rearrangement uses TRBV20-1 and TRBJ2-1, with D unresolved. CDR3 length: 14 amino acids. Trimming removed 7 bases at V and 0 bases at J, with 13 bases between. Germline lookup yields CDR1 DFQATT and CDR2 SNEGSKA (reference sequence). The CDR3 DNA follows: TGCAGTGTAACCTTGGTAAACTCCTACAATGAGCAGTTCTTC. This sequence encodes CSVTLVNSYNEQFF.

This clonotype turned up a few times. The CDR3 reads CASSEQTRNTDTQYF. CDR3 DNA sequence: TGTGCCAGCAGTGAACAGACAAGAAACACAGATACGCAGTATTTT. The chain recombines TRBV2 with TRBJ2-3; D gene unclear. The V gene's germline CDR1 is SNHLY and CDR2 FYNNEI. The ends were cut back, 2 bases at V and 2 bases at J, with 11 bases in the middle. The CDR3 covers 15 residues.

V gene TRBV10-3 combines with J gene TRBJ2-3, with D tentatively TRBD1 (5 bases). Germline V gene sequence: CDR1 ENHRY, CDR2 SYGVKD. The CDR3 spans 16 residues. The V and J ends lost 0 bases and 0 bases respectively, with 10 bases between them. The CDR3 region has the DNA TGTGCCATCAGTGAGTCAACCAGGGCTAGCACAGATACGCAGTATTTT. This translates into CAISESTRASTDTQYF.

This clonotype was counted ten times or more. The chain combines TRBV29-1 with TRBJ2-5, with D perhaps assigned TRBD1 or TRBD2 (6 bases each). Trimming took off 7 bases at V and 3 bases at J, with 12 bases between the two ends. The CDR3 runs 12 residues. CDR1 and CDR2 from the germline V gene are SQVTM and ANQGSEA. In nucleotides, the CDR3 is TGCAGCGCCGGAAGGGGGGAAGAGACCCAGTACTTC. Residues: CSAGRGEETQYF.

A few counts support this clonotype. Here the CDR3 DNA reads TGTGCCAGCAGAGTAGACCACTATGGCTACACCTTC. Protein: CASRVDHYGYTF. The V call is TRBV25-1, the J call TRBJ1-2; D not resolved. Germline loops: CDR1 MGHDK, CDR2 SYGVNS. This CDR3 has 12 residues. V was trimmed by 6 bases and J by 3 bases, leaving 8 bases between them.

This clonotype occurred many times. This sequence joins TRBV11-2 and TRBJ2-7; 10 positions agree with TRBD2. The CDR3 has 15 residues. Per germline, CDR1 SGHAT and CDR2 FQNNGV. Trimming took 5 bases from V and 3 from J; bases not matched to a gene: 7. The CDR3 DNA is TGTGCCAGCAGCCGTTCTAGCGGGAGTAACTACGAGCAGTACTTC. It yields the protein CASSRSSGSNYEQYF.

The sample holds many counts of this clonotype. The chain combines TRBV20-1 with TRBJ2-1; possible D gene TRBD2, 6 bases. Trimming pared 6 bases from V and 0 bases from J, leaving 18 bases between. The CDR3 loop spans 16 amino acids. Germline CDR1 DFQATT, CDR2 SNEGSKA (reference sequence). The CDR3 loop is CSAGRGLISSYNEQFF. CDR3 sequence (DNA): TGCAGTGCGGGACGGGGACTTATAAGCTCCTACAATGAGCAGTTCTTC.

The chain employs TRBV10-3 and TRBJ1-4, with a weak D call TRBD1 (5 bases). This CDR3 has 14 amino acids. Germline V gives CDR1 ENHRY, CDR2 SYGVKD. V was pared by 6 bases and J by 5 bases, with 13 bases between. This chain's CDR3 is CAIRAGLTNEKLFF. CDR3 nucleotides: TGTGCCATCAGAGCGGGACTGACGAATGAAAAACTGTTTTTT.

This clonotype has more than one count but fewer than ten. The rearrangement links TRBV7-3 to TRBJ2-1, with D tentatively TRBD2 (7 bases). The CDR3 is 12 residues long. Trimming took off 1 base at V and 10 bases at J, with 8 bases between the two ends. Per germline, CDR1 SGHTA and CDR2 FQGTGA. The CDR3 region has the DNA TGTGCCAGCAGCTTAAGCGGGGGCGAGCAGTTCTTC. This gives the protein CASSLSGGEQFF.

This chain links TRBV7-3 with TRBJ2-1, with D possibly being TRBD1 (6 bases). The germline CDR1 and CDR2 sequences are SGHTA and FQGTGA. The ends were cut back, 5 bases at V and 5 bases at J, with 7 bases in the middle. This CDR3 region has 12 residues. The CDR3 loop reads CASSGQHNEQFF. The CDR3 DNA reads as TGTGCCAGCAGCGGACAGCACAATGAGCAGTTCTTC. Drawing the rest from reference TRBV7-3 and TRBJ2-1, the complete variable domain is GAGVSQTPSNKVTEKGKYVELRCDPISGHTALYWYRQSLGQGPEFLIYFQGTGAADDSGLPNDRFFAVRPEGSVSTLKIQRTERGDSAVYLCASSGQHNEQFFGPGTRLTVL.

The rearrangement links TRBV6-4 to TRBJ1-2; possibly TRBD1 for D (5 bases). V lost 5 bases, J lost 7 bases, and 14 bases lay in between. Germline loops: CDR1 MRHNA, CDR2 SNTAGT. The CDR3 is 13 amino acids. The CDR3 here is CASSFGRVAGYTF. Written as DNA, the CDR3 is TGTGCCAGCAGTTTCGGCAGGGTGGCTGGCTACACCTTC.

This clonotype was observed many times. The V and J genes are TRBV5-6 and TRBJ1-1; D ambiguous. Germline V gene lookup returns CDR1 SGHDT and CDR2 YYEEEE. V was shortened by 0 bases and J by 10 bases, with 10 bases between the two germline ends. The CDR3 length is 12 residues. The CDR3 DNA reads as TGTGCCAGCAGCTTGGTGGGTATGAGAGCTTTCTTT. Its translation is CASSLVGMRAFF.

Many counts were recorded for this clonotype. V is TRBV25-1 and J is TRBJ1-1; TRBD1 is a possible D gene (5 bases). CDR1 MGHDK and CDR2 SYGVNS come from the germline V gene. This CDR3 has 14 amino acids. V was cut by 0 bases and J by 3 bases, with 8 bases left in between. CDR3 bases: TGTGCCAGCAGTGAATATTTGGGGGACACTGAAGCTTTCTTT. Protein product: CASSEYLGDTEAFF. The full variable domain, completed using reference TRBV25-1 and TRBJ1-1, is EADIYQTPRYLVIGTGKKITLECSQTMGHDKMYWYQQDPGMELHLIHYSYGVNSTEKGDLSSESTVSRIRTEHFPLTLESARPSHTSQYLCASSEYLGDTEAFFGQGTRLTVV.

This clonotype has a count of ten or more. This chain connects TRBV7-2 to TRBJ1-2; 7 bases map to TRBD1. Trimming cost V 1 base and J 4 bases; bases outside gene matches: 9. Germline V CDR1 and CDR2: SGHTA, FQGNSA. The CDR3 consists of 16 residues. The CDR3 DNA is TGTGCCAGCAGCTTAGAAGGGACAGTATTCCGCTATGGCTACACCTTC. It codes for CASSLEGTVFRYGYTF.

This clonotype was found many times. J is TRBJ2-7 and V is TRBV2; 10 bases line up with TRBD2. The V gene end was trimmed by 6 bases and the J gene end by 0 bases; junction bases not matched to a gene: 2. Looked up from germline, CDR1 is SNHLY and CDR2 is FYNNEI. The CDR3 length is 14 residues. The CDR3 nucleotides read TGTGCCAGCAGGGGACTAGCGCACTCCTACGAGCAGTACTTC. Amino acids: CASRGLAHSYEQYF.

This clonotype was recorded many times. The chain carries TRBV2 and TRBJ2-7; D is perhaps TRBD1 (6 bases). CDR1 and CDR2 (germline): SNHLY, FYNNEI. CDR3 length equals 13 residues. Trimming took 6 bases from V and 3 from J, leaving 12 bases between them. CDR3 DNA: TGTGCCAGCAGAAGGGGACACCGCTACGAGCAGTACTTC. This translates into CASRRGHRYEQYF.

The sample holds many counts of this clonotype. The V gene is TRBV11-3, the J gene TRBJ2-1; D is possibly TRBD2 (6 bases). CDR1 SGHNT and CDR2 YENEEA come from the germline V gene. This CDR3 contains 16 residues. V lost 2 bases to trimming and J lost 9 bases, with 20 bases between them. Here the CDR3 DNA reads TGTGCCAGCAGCTTAAATCCGGAGGGCCTGGGCGGTGAGCAGTTCTTC. Translating gives CASSLNPEGLGGEQFF.

The rearrangement links TRBV7-8 to TRBJ2-2; D is undetermined. Per the germline V gene, CDR1 is SGHVS and CDR2 is FQNEAQ. CDR3 size: 12 residues. Trimming cost V 2 bases and J 8 bases, with 6 bases left between them. CDR3 sequence (DNA): TGTGCCAGCAGCTTAAAGACGGGGGAGCTGTTTTTT. Its translation: CASSLKTGELFF.

Turning to this clonotype: A read error may produce the germline difference seen at one junction end. The rearrangement links TRBV7-7 to TRBJ2-1, with 9 bases matching TRBD1. This CDR3 has 14 residues. CDR1 and CDR2 from the germline V gene are SSHAT and FNYEAQ (reference sequence). CDR3 coding DNA: TGTGCTAGCAGCTTAGACGGGACAGGGCATGAGCAGTTCTTC. Residues: CASSLDGTGHEQFF. The complete variable domain, with remaining parts taken from reference TRBV7-7 and TRBJ2-1, reads GAGVSQSPRYKVTKRGQDVTLRCDPISSHATLYWYQQALGQGPEFLTYFNYEAQPDKSGLPSDRFSAERPEGSISTLTIQRTEQRDSAMYRCASSLDGTGHEQFFGPGTRLTVL.

The rearrangement links TRBV6-1 to TRBJ2-7; D is possibly TRBD2 (6 bases). V shed 1 base and J shed 4 bases, with 14 bases lying between them. Germline V gene data show CDR1 as MNHNS and CDR2 as SASEGT. This CDR3 comprises 15 residues. The CDR3 loop is CASSEEASVDYEQYF. CDR3 nucleotides: TGTGCCAGCAGTGAAGAGGCTAGCGTAGATTACGAGCAGTACTTC.

The sample holds many counts of this clonotype. This rearrangement joins TRBV20-1 to TRBJ2-7; D uncertain. Germline CDR1 reads DFQATT; CDR2 reads SNEGSKA (reference sequence). This CDR3 region has 13 residues. V was cut by 0 bases and J by 4 bases, with 10 bases left in between. The CDR3 loop reads CSARDQPHYEQYF. The DNA of the CDR3 is TGCAGTGCTAGAGATCAGCCGCATTACGAGCAGTACTTC.

This clonotype has ten or more counts. The chain carries TRBV5-4 and TRBJ2-1, with D perhaps matching TRBD1 (6 bases). From germline, CDR1 is SGHNT and CDR2 YYREEE (reference sequence). The CDR3 runs 13 residues. The V end lost 3 bases, the J end lost 4 bases, and 8 bases lay between the germline ends. The CDR3 DNA sequence: TGTGCCAGCAGCTCCAGGGGATACAATGAGCAGTTCTTC. This encodes CASSSRGYNEQFF. Complete variable domain (other parts from reference TRBV5-4 and TRBJ2-1): ETGVTQSPTHLIKTRGQQVTLRCSSQSGHNTVSWYQQALGQGPQFIFQYYREEENGRGNFPPRFSGLQFPNYSSELNVNALELDDSALYLCASSSRGYNEQFFGPGTRLTVL.

The sample holds a few counts of this clonotype. The chain employs TRBV24-1 and TRBJ2-5; D perhaps matches TRBD1 (5 bases). The germline V gene has CDR1 KGHDR and CDR2 SFDVKD. The CDR3 contains 14 residues. V lost 2 bases to trimming and J lost 1 base, with 7 bases between them. The CDR3 DNA reads TGTGCCACCAGTGATTCCGACAGCCAAGAGACCCAGTACTTC. The encoded protein is CATSDSDSQETQYF.

The chain employs TRBV24-1 and TRBJ1-1; 8 bases are shared with TRBD1. The germline V gene encodes CDR1 KGHDR and CDR2 SFDVKD. Unmatched junction bases numbered 7, after V lost 2 bases and J lost 9 bases. This CDR3 spans 14 amino acids. The CDR3 DNA reads TGTGCCACCAGTGATTCCGGTCGACAGGGGAAAGCTTTCTTT. Residues: CATSDSGRQGKAFF.

This clonotype was detected many times. The CDR3 sequence: CASSSGTGIYEQYF. CDR3 coding DNA: TGTGCCAGCAGTTCCGGGACAGGGATCTACGAGCAGTACTTC. The chain uses TRBV6-5 and TRBJ2-7, with 9 bases fitting TRBD1. CDR1 MNHEY and CDR2 SVGAGI come from the germline V gene. J lost 3 bases, V lost 4 bases, and 4 bases had no gene match. This CDR3 has 14 residues.

This clonotype was recorded a few times. A much larger clone differs from this one at a single base, so this may be a read error. The rearrangement uses TRBV14 and TRBJ2-1, with 11 bases aligning to TRBD2. The CDR3 spans 14 residues. Germline CDR1 is SGHDN and CDR2 is FVKESK. CDR3 in DNA: TGTGCCAGCGCGACTAGCGGGATTTCGAATGTGCAGTTCTTC. Protein product: CASATSGISNVQFF.

There are a few counts of this clonotype. This sequence joins TRBV29-1 and TRBJ2-1; D is ambiguous. The CDR3 is 14 residues long. Trimming shortened V by 3 bases and J by 3 bases, and 12 bases separated the two germline ends. Germline V gives CDR1 SQVTM, CDR2 ANQGSEA. The CDR3 sequence: CSVESPAVYNEQFF. The DNA for the CDR3 is TGCAGCGTTGAGTCGCCTGCCGTCTACAATGAGCAGTTCTTC.

The chain couples TRBV28 to TRBJ2-7, with a weak D call TRBD2 (6 bases). CDR3 length: 15 residues. V lost 5 bases and J 1 base, leaving 15 bases between the germline ends. The germline CDR1 and CDR2 sequences are MDHEN and SYDVKM. The CDR3 DNA is TGTGCCAGCAGTGGTTTGGGGGGTGGGTCCTACGAGCAGTACTTC. Translating it yields CASSGLGGGSYEQYF.

The chain carries TRBV7-6 and TRBJ2-7; D gene ambiguous. CDR3 length: 12 residues. CDR1 SGHVS and CDR2 FNYEAQ come from the germline V gene. Trimming took 3 bases from V and 5 from J, leaving 8 bases between them. The CDR3 DNA follows: TGTGCCAGCAGCTTGACCCAGGACGAGCAGTACTTC. Its protein product is CASSLTQDEQYF.

This clonotype was found many times. The chain has TRBV5-1 and TRBJ2-2; TRBD2 might be the D (5 bases). V was shortened by 6 bases and J by 7 bases, with 16 bases between the two germline ends. Germline V gene sequence: CDR1 SGHRS, CDR2 YFSETQ. There are 14 residues in the CDR3. DNA of the CDR3: TGCGCCAGCATAGAGGGAACGTCCGGCGGGGAGCTGTTTTTT. Translated, it gives CASIEGTSGGELFF.